Listed below are T cell receptor beta chains from one sample, sequenced in a study of glioma-infiltrating T cells. TCRdb passed the multiplex PCR reads through MiXCR, listing each CDR3 protein once. The repertoire holds under 130,000 distinct CDR3 sequences, with 29% as singletons. Specimen: glioma tissue, nonneoplastic brain tissue, or PBMCs (not recorded which). The receptors were sampled from a human donor with low-grade glioma or glioblastoma, undergoing nonglioma brain surgery, or in good health (not recorded which). Each CDR3 is given with its conserved first and last residue. D genes are given only for firm matches. Size values are once, few and many counts, or a class for expanded clones, and some rows have none.

TRBJ2-7 TRBV4-2 NA TRBD2 TGTGCCAGCAGCTTCGGGAGGAACTACGAGCAGTACTTC CASSFGRNYEQYF
TRBJ1-4 TRBV18 once TRBD1 TGTGCCAGCTCACCTCGGAAGTCTTATTCGGGACAGATTAATGAAAAACTGTTTTTT CASSPRKSYSGQINEKLFF
TRBJ2-1 TRBV6-1 many TRBD1 TGTGCCAGCAGCCATGGACAGGTCGGGTACAATGAGCAGTTCTTC CASSHGQVGYNEQFF
TRBJ2-1 TRBV20-1 many NA TGCAGTGCTCCAGATATGTGGACCGCCTACAATGAGCAGTTCTTC CSAPDMWTAYNEQFF
TRBJ2-3 TRBV7-6 many TRBD2 TGTGCCAGCAGCCGAAACCGAGCGGGGGGGAGCACAGATACGCAGTATTTT CASSRNRAGGSTDTQYF
TRBJ1-3 TRBV30 NA NA TGTGCCTGGAGTGTAGGGAATCTAGGAAACACCATATATTTT CAWSVGNLGNTIYF
TRBJ2-2 TRBV20-1 many NA TGCAGTGCTAGAGCCCCAGTTACCGGGGAGCTGTTTTTT CSARAPVTGELFF
TRBJ2-5 TRBV5-1 NA NA TGCGCCAGCAGCTTGACGCGGCAGGAGACCCAGTACTTC CASSLTRQETQYF
TRBJ2-5 TRBV7-2 NA NA TGTGCCAGCAGCTTATCTCGCAAGCCCCCGACCCAGTACTTC CASSLSRKPPTQYF
TRBJ2-3 TRBV7-3 NA TRBD2 TGTGCCAGCAGCTTACTGTCTAGCGGGTTCCCAAAGACTAATACGCAGTATTTT CASSLLSSGFPKTNTQYF
TRBJ1-1 TRBV12-3/TRBV12-4 NA NA TGTGCCAGCAGCTCATGGTCGAACACTGAAGCTTTCTTT CASSSWSNTEAFF
TRBJ2-5 TRBV12-3/TRBV12-4 many NA TGTGCCAGCAGTTTACCCGACACTCAAGAGACCCAGTACTTC CASSLPDTQETQYF
TRBJ2-3 TRBV7-8 many TRBD1 TGTGCCAGCAGCTTAGGGACAGGTTCTAGCACAGATACGCAGTATTTT CASSLGTGSSTDTQYF
TRBJ2-1 TRBV6-2/TRBV6-3 many TRBD2 TGTGCCAGCAGTTACGCGGGGGGGCCTGATGAGCAGTTCTTC CASSYAGGPDEQFF
TRBJ2-5 TRBV6-2/TRBV6-3 many NA TGTGCCAGCAGTTACAAATTCCAAGAGACCCAGTACTTC CASSYKFQETQYF
TRBJ2-1 TRBV4-3 few TRBD1 TGCGCCAGCAGCCAGCCGGGACAGAACTACAATGAGCAGTTCTTC CASSQPGQNYNEQFF
TRBJ2-7 TRBV3-1 few NA TGTGCCAGCAGCCAAACAGGACTACCAAAAGAGCAGTACTTC CASSQTGLPKEQYF
TRBJ1-6 TRBV2 many TRBD1 TGTGCCAGCAACCCGAGGACAGGGGAAGGATCACCCCTCCACTTT CASNPRTGEGSPLHF
TRBJ2-5 TRBV20-1 many NA TGCAGTGCAGAGATCAAGTACCAAGAGACCCAGTACTTC CSAEIKYQETQYF
TRBJ1-2 TRBV6-1 many NA TGTGCCAGCCTTAAACAGGGACGTGGCTACACCTTC CASLKQGRGYTF
TRBJ2-7 TRBV20-1 many TRBD1 TGCAGTGCCCTCTCTCGGGACAGGGTTTACGAGCAGTACTTC CSALSRDRVYEQYF
TRBJ1-1 TRBV5-4 few NA TGTGCCAGTACTTGGGGGGGCGGCGGTATGAACACTGAAGCTTTCTTT CASTWGGGGMNTEAFF
TRBJ2-1 TRBV20-1 many NA TGCAGTGCTAGAGCAGATTACAATGAGCAGTTCTTC CSARADYNEQFF
TRBJ1-2 TRBV7-6 NA TRBD1 TGTGCCAGCAGCTTAAACAGGGGCCGCTATGGCTACACCTTC CASSLNRGRYGYTF
TRBJ2-1 TRBV27 many NA TGTGCCAGCAGTTTGAGGAGCTCCTACAATGAGCAGTTCTTC CASSLRSSYNEQFF
TRBJ2-1 TRBV27 medium-sized TRBD2 TGTGCCACGGGACTAGGGCTCAATGAGCAGTTCTTC CATGLGLNEQFF
TRBJ2-5 TRBV3-1 NA NA TGTGCCAGCAGCCAAGAGGATCTCGGGGAGACCCAGTACTTC CASSQEDLGETQYF
TRBJ2-7 TRBV19 few TRBD1 TGTGCCAGTAGGAAATCCGGGACAGGCCTGACCTACGAGCAGTACTTC CASRKSGTGLTYEQYF
TRBJ2-3 TRBV3-1 few TRBD2 TGTGCCAGCAGCCAGACGGGACTACGCTCGAGATTCGCAGATACGCAGTATTTT CASSQTGLRSRFADTQYF
TRBJ2-3 TRBV5-6 NA NA TGTGCCAGCAGCTTGGTACTCGCAGATACGCAGTATTTT CASSLVLADTQYF
TRBJ2-1 TRBV7-9 NA NA TGTGCCAGCAGCTTAGATTTGGATGGGGAGCAGTTCTTC CASSLDLDGEQFF